The rows below give T cell receptor beta chains drawn from one sample of a study of T cells in Graves' hyperthyroidism and ophthalmopathy. TCRdb re-derived calls from the multiplex PCR reads in MiXCR, one entry per CDR3 protein. The sample holds 35,000 to 45,000 distinct CDR3 sequences; roughly 52% are singletons and the top ten take 5.5% to 7.5%. The sequencing sample was made of blood. Receptors originate from a woman between 50 and 59 years old with Graves' hyperthyroidism that later progressed to Graves' ophthalmopathy. Each CDR3 is given with its conserved first and last residue. D genes are given only for firm matches. The size field is filled for only some rows; it gives once, few, many or a size class.

clone_size: NA; j_call: TRBJ2-1; d_call: TRBD1; v_call: TRBV20-1; cdr3_nt: TGCAGCGCTACCCAGACAGGGCAAAATGAGCAGTTCTTC; cdr3_aa: CSATQTGQNEQFF
clone_size: many; j_call: TRBJ2-1; d_call: NA; v_call: TRBV7-3; cdr3_nt: TGTGCCAGCAGCTTGTCGAGCTACAATGAGCAGTTCTTC; cdr3_aa: CASSLSSYNEQFF
clone_size: NA; j_call: TRBJ1-3; d_call: TRBD1; v_call: TRBV6-4; cdr3_nt: TGTGCCAGCAGTGACTCGACAGGGTGGAGACATTCTGGAAACACCATATATTTT; cdr3_aa: CASSDSTGWRHSGNTIYF
clone_size: many; j_call: TRBJ2-3; d_call: NA; v_call: TRBV12-3/TRBV12-4; cdr3_nt: TGTGCCAGCAGTCCAGGTGCCTTCCGTTGGTCAACGGTGGTAACTAGCACAGATACGCAGTATTTT; cdr3_aa: CASSPGAFRWSTVVTSTDTQYF
clone_size: NA; j_call: TRBJ2-7; d_call: TRBD2; v_call: TRBV6-5; cdr3_nt: TGTGCCAGCAGCCGTACTAGCGGCCACGAGCAGTACTTC; cdr3_aa: CASSRTSGHEQYF
clone_size: once; j_call: TRBJ2-1; d_call: TRBD2; v_call: TRBV4-1; cdr3_nt: TGCGCCAGCAGCCAAGATTTCGCAGCGGGAGGGTGGGGCAATGAGCAGTTCTTC; cdr3_aa: CASSQDFAAGGWGNEQFF
clone_size: many; j_call: TRBJ1-4; d_call: TRBD1; v_call: TRBV5-1; cdr3_nt: TGCGCCAGCAGCTCTGGGGACAGGGATTTCGAAAGACTGTTTTTT; cdr3_aa: CASSSGDRDFERLFF
clone_size: many; j_call: TRBJ1-2; d_call: NA; v_call: TRBV12-3/TRBV12-4; cdr3_nt: TGTGCCAGCAGTTCGGGACAAGGGGGCTATGGCTACACCTTC; cdr3_aa: CASSSGQGGYGYTF
clone_size: NA; j_call: TRBJ1-3; d_call: NA; v_call: TRBV12-3/TRBV12-4; cdr3_nt: TGTGCCAGCAGTTTAGTATGGAACACCATATATTTT; cdr3_aa: CASSLVWNTIYF
clone_size: many; j_call: TRBJ2-7; d_call: NA; v_call: TRBV7-3; cdr3_nt: TGTGCCAGCAGCGCCTCCCAACTAAGAACCTACGAGCAGTACTTC; cdr3_aa: CASSASQLRTYEQYF
clone_size: NA; j_call: TRBJ2-5; d_call: NA; v_call: TRBV5-6; cdr3_nt: TGTGCCAGCAGCTTTGGCGAGGGAATTCAAGAGACCCAGTACTTC; cdr3_aa: CASSFGEGIQETQYF
clone_size: many; j_call: TRBJ2-1; d_call: NA; v_call: TRBV6-6; cdr3_nt: TGTGCCAGCATTAGGCCTCCCGATGAGCAGTTCTTC; cdr3_aa: CASIRPPDEQFF
clone_size: medium-sized; j_call: TRBJ1-6; d_call: TRBD1; v_call: TRBV2; cdr3_nt: TGTGCCAGCAGTGAACGGGACAGCTCCTATAATTCACCCCTCCACTTT; cdr3_aa: CASSERDSSYNSPLHF
clone_size: many; j_call: TRBJ2-7; d_call: NA; v_call: TRBV28; cdr3_nt: TGTGCCAGCAGTGGGGACTTCCGAGGGTCCTACGAGCAGTACTTC; cdr3_aa: CASSGDFRGSYEQYF
clone_size: many; j_call: TRBJ2-3; d_call: NA; v_call: TRBV5-1; cdr3_nt: TGCGCCAGCAGCTTGGGTTCTCTCCCAGATACGCAGTATTTT; cdr3_aa: CASSLGSLPDTQYF
clone_size: many; j_call: TRBJ1-6; d_call: NA; v_call: TRBV6-1; cdr3_nt: TGTGCCAGCATGCCGCCGAGCTCCTATAATTCACCCCTCCACTTT; cdr3_aa: CASMPPSSYNSPLHF
clone_size: NA; j_call: TRBJ2-5; d_call: TRBD1; v_call: TRBV7-2; cdr3_nt: TGTGCCAGCAGCCTCGACCACCGGGACAGGGAAGAGACCCAGTACTTC; cdr3_aa: CASSLDHRDREETQYF
clone_size: NA; j_call: TRBJ2-7; d_call: NA; v_call: TRBV7-3; cdr3_nt: TGTGCCAGCAGACTCACCGGGACGGGGGTCGAGCAGTACTTC; cdr3_aa: CASRLTGTGVEQYF
clone_size: NA; j_call: TRBJ2-1; d_call: NA; v_call: TRBV10-3; cdr3_nt: TGTGCCATCAGTGAGGGGGAAAGCTCCTACAATGAGCAGTTCTTC; cdr3_aa: CAISEGESSYNEQFF
clone_size: many; j_call: TRBJ2-6; d_call: NA; v_call: TRBV2; cdr3_nt: TGTGCCAGCCTTCGGGGCTCTGGGGCCAACGTCCTGACTTTC; cdr3_aa: CASLRGSGANVLTF
clone_size: many; j_call: TRBJ1-5; d_call: NA; v_call: TRBV27; cdr3_nt: TGTGCCAGCAGTTTCCGACAGGTGTCGCCCCAGCATTTT; cdr3_aa: CASSFRQVSPQHF
clone_size: many; j_call: TRBJ1-4; d_call: NA; v_call: TRBV11-2; cdr3_nt: TGTGCCAGCGCGATTGGGCGTGAAAAACTGTTTTTT; cdr3_aa: CASAIGREKLFF
clone_size: medium-sized; j_call: TRBJ2-7; d_call: TRBD2; v_call: TRBV15; cdr3_nt: TGTGCCACCAGCAAACCGGGACTAGCCGGCGAGCAGTACTTC; cdr3_aa: CATSKPGLAGEQYF
clone_size: many; j_call: TRBJ2-7; d_call: NA; v_call: TRBV5-1; cdr3_nt: TGCGCCAGCAGAGTGGCGGCCCCCTCCTACGAGCAGTACTTC; cdr3_aa: CASRVAAPSYEQYF
clone_size: many; j_call: TRBJ1-2; d_call: NA; v_call: TRBV30; cdr3_nt: TGTGCCTGGAGTGTCTCGACGGGACACTATGGCTACACCTTC; cdr3_aa: CAWSVSTGHYGYTF
clone_size: NA; j_call: TRBJ2-7; d_call: TRBD2; v_call: TRBV20-1; cdr3_nt: TGCAGTGCCATGGGGGCTAGCGGGACGCACGAGCAGTACTTC; cdr3_aa: CSAMGASGTHEQYF
clone_size: medium-sized; j_call: TRBJ2-1; d_call: NA; v_call: TRBV10-3; cdr3_nt: TGTGCCATCAGTGAGGCTCGTATCGCCGCGAGGAATGAGCAGTTCTTC; cdr3_aa: CAISEARIAARNEQFF
clone_size: many; j_call: TRBJ1-1; d_call: NA; v_call: TRBV5-1; cdr3_nt: TGCGCCAGCAGCTTAAAACTACAGGGTACTGAAGCTTTCTTT; cdr3_aa: CASSLKLQGTEAFF
clone_size: NA; j_call: TRBJ2-1; d_call: NA; v_call: TRBV11-1; cdr3_nt: TGTGCCAGCAGCTTAGCGCCGGTGGGGAATGAGCAGTTCTTC; cdr3_aa: CASSLAPVGNEQFF
clone_size: many; j_call: TRBJ1-3; d_call: NA; v_call: TRBV6-2/TRBV6-3; cdr3_nt: TGTGCCAGCAGATTGACGGTGGTATCTGGAAACACCATATATTTT; cdr3_aa: CASRLTVVSGNTIYF